This entry features one TCR beta chain sequence. Its antigen is still unknown. CDR3 length: 15 residues. Germline V gene sequence: CDR1 DFQATT, CDR2 SNEGSKA (reference sequence). The template-switching step introduced UMIs that carried a 6-nucleotide sample barcode. cDNA encoding TCRalpha and TCRbeta underwent two nested PCRs of 16 and 9 cycles, each of which was followed by bead purification. Each CDR3 protein gets one entry in TCRdb, which reprocessed the 5' RACE reads and gives no DNA. The sample includes some 200,000 distinct CDR3 sequences. These data belong to a study of monozygotic twins with inflammatory bowel disease. Study-level findings and limits: Relative to healthy twins, IBD patients had fewer clonotypes in common with others, a gap that was especially apparent with disease activity.

The origin of this receptor is a human donor with ulcerative colitis or Crohn's disease, or a healthy co-twin of an affected twin (not recorded which). The chain combines TRBV20-1 with TRBJ2-7; TCRdb picks TRBD2, but there is no DNA to check that call. Specimen: blood. CDR3 amino acids: CSVPREEGPGDEQYF.